The 11 T cell receptor beta chains presented below share a single source sample, sequenced in a study of blood T cell repertoires in COVID-19. The data were produced by immunoSEQ multiplex PCR, yet TCRdb's version contains in-frame clones alone and is incomplete. In the table there are 150,000 to 200,000 clones, more than 75% of which are singletons. Sequenced material: peripheral blood. All receptors come from a woman aged 70-85 years with acute or convalescent COVID-19.

Concerning this clone itself: This sample also contains other DNA sequences that code for the same CDR3. The J gene is TRBJ1-2, the V gene TRBV3-1 (or the pseudogene TRBV3-2), with D unresolved. Trimming took 0 bases from V and 7 from J, leaving 9 bases between them. The CDR3 has 13 residues. CDR1 is LGHDT and CDR2 is YNNKEL in the germline V gene (reference sequence). The CDR3: CASSQEPRGGYTF. The CDR3 DNA reads as TGTGCCAGCAGCCAAGAACCCCGAGGTGGCTACACCTTC.

This clone showed up just a few times. This sequence joins TRBV10-1 and TRBJ2-1, with 11 bases identical to TRBD2. Losses at the gene ends were 4 bases for V and 5 bases for J; bases not matched to a gene: 10. CDR1 WNHNN and CDR2 SYGVQD come from the germline V gene (reference sequence). CDR3 length: 17 amino acids. CDR3: CASSVGLADIPDNEQFF. CDR3 DNA: TGCGCCAGCAGTGTGGGACTAGCGGATATTCCGGACAATGAGCAGTTCTTC.

V is TRBV9 and J is TRBJ2-5, with D tentatively TRBD1 (5 bases). The germline CDR1 and CDR2 sequences are SGDLS and YYNGEE. The ends were cut back, 2 bases at V and 5 bases at J, with 13 bases in the middle. CDR3 size: 14 residues. For the CDR3, the DNA is TGTGCCAGCAGCGTGTTCATTGGGGCGGAGACCCAGTACTTC. Its translation: CASSVFIGAETQYF.

The genes are TRBV9 and TRBJ2-7; TRBD2 aligns across 10 bases. The germline V gene has CDR1 SGDLS and CDR2 YYNGEE. This CDR3 region has 18 residues. The trim removed 0 bases at V and 7 bases at J, leaving 16 bases unmatched. CDR3 in DNA: TGTGCCAGCAGCGTAGCCCCTAGCGGGAGCTTGTCCTCTGGGGAGCAGTACTTC. Protein product: CASSVAPSGSLSSGEQYF.

This clone was counted only a few times. V gene TRBV6-5 combines with J gene TRBJ1-1; tentatively, D is TRBD1 (6 bases). This CDR3 spans 14 amino acids. Germline CDR1 and CDR2: MNHEY and SVGAGI. V shed 5 bases and J shed 0 bases, with 10 bases lying between them. The CDR3 protein is CASSRQVVNTEAFF. CDR3 DNA sequence: TGTGCCAGCAGTAGACAGGTTGTGAACACTGAAGCTTTCTTT.

The J gene is TRBJ1-1, the V gene TRBV6-1; no clear D. CDR1 MNHNS and CDR2 SASEGT come from the germline V gene. The CDR3 runs to 10 residues. V lost 1 base, J lost 10 bases, and 4 bases lay in between. CDR3 nucleotides: TGTGCCAGCAGTGAAGAGCTAGCTTTCTTT. Its protein is CASSEELAFF.

The gene calls are TRBV6-5 and TRBJ2-2; D possibly corresponds to TRBD2 (5 bases). Germline V gene data show CDR1 as MNHEY and CDR2 as SVGAGI. Trimming stripped 2 bases from V and 9 bases from J, with 19 bases between. CDR3 length: 16 amino acids. CDR3 protein: CASSYEGGRLSRELFF. The CDR3 nucleotides read TGTGCCAGCAGTTACGAGGGTGGCAGACTCAGCCGGGAGCTGTTTTTT.

This chain joins TRBV16 and TRBJ1-5; tentatively, D is TRBD1 (5 bases). There are 16 residues in the CDR3. V was trimmed by 2 bases and J by 3 bases, leaving 14 bases between them. CDR1 and CDR2 (germline): KGHSY, FQNENV. In DNA, the CDR3 is TGTGCCAGCAGCCAAGGGCCTGGAGGGGACAATCAGCCCCAGCATTTT. It codes for CASSQGPGGDNQPQHF.

The chain employs TRBV6-4 and TRBJ2-3; TRBD2 might be the D (5 bases). V lost 4 bases, J lost 2 bases, and 10 bases lay in between. Germline V gene lookup returns CDR1 MRHNA and CDR2 SNTAGT. This CDR3 spans 14 amino acids. CDR3 region: CASSAGLATDTQYF. The CDR3 DNA sequence: TGTGCCAGCAGTGCCGGACTTGCCACAGATACGCAGTATTTT.

The chain combines TRBV11-2 with TRBJ2-1; tentatively, D is TRBD1 (6 bases). With 3 bases removed from V and 5 bases from J, the gap between germline ends came to 14 bases. The length of the CDR3 is 15 residues. Germline lookup yields CDR1 SGHAT and CDR2 FQNNGV. CDR3 loop: CASSFTGTLNNEQFF. The DNA for the CDR3 is TGTGCCAGCAGCTTCACCGGGACACTTAACAATGAGCAGTTCTTC.

This clone was picked up one time. The chain uses TRBV10-1 and TRBJ2-5; 13 bases fit TRBD2. V lost 4 bases and J lost 1; bases outside the gene matches: 3. Germline-derived CDR1 and CDR2 are WNHNN and SYGVQD (reference sequence). The CDR3 is 16 residues long. The CDR3 DNA reads TGCGCCAGCAGTGTAGGGACTAGCGGGACCCAAGAGACCCAGTACTTC. This sequence encodes CASSVGTSGTQETQYF.